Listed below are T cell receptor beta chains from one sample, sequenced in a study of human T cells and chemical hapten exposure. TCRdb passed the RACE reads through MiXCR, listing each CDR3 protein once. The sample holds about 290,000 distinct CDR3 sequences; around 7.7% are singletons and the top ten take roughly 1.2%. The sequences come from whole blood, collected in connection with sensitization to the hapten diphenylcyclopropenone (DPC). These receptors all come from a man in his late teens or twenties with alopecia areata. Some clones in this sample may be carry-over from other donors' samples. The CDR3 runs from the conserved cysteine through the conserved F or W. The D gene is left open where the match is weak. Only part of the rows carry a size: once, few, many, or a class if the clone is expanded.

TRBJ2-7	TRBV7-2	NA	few	CASSEKGRYEQYF	TGTGCCAGCAGCGAGAAAGGGCGGTACGAGCAGTACTTC
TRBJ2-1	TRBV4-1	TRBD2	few	CASSLASGADNEQFF	TGCGCCAGCAGCCTTGCGAGCGGGGCAGACAATGAGCAGTTCTTC
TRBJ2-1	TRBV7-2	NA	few	CASSLNYLGNEQFF	TGTGCCAGCAGCTTAAACTATTTAGGGAATGAGCAGTTCTTC
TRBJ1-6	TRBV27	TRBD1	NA	CASRTTTGGISPLHF	TGTGCCAGCAGAACTACGACAGGGGGCATTTCACCCCTCCACTTT
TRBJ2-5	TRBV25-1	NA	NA	CASSEYGNKETQYF	TGTGCCAGCAGTGAATACGGGAATAAAGAGACCCAGTACTTC
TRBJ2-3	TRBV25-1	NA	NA	CASSKVDQGGTQYF	TGTGCCAGCAGTAAGGTGGATCAGGGAGGTACGCAGTATTTT
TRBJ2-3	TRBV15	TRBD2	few	CATQASGGRDTQYF	TGTGCCACCCAAGCTAGCGGGGGAAGAGATACGCAGTATTTT
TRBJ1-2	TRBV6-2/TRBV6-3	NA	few	CASSLRTANYGYTF	TGTGCCAGCAGTCTCCGGACAGCTAACTATGGCTACACCTTC
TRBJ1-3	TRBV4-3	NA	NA	CASSQDSGASGNTIYF	TGCGCCAGCAGCCAAGATTCAGGGGCATCTGGAAACACCATATATTTT
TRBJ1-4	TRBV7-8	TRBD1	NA	CASSPSRQGVIEKLFF	TGTGCCAGCAGCCCTAGCCGACAGGGAGTCATTGAAAAACTGTTTTTT
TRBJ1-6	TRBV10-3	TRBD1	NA	CAISDGTGVLNSPLHF	TGTGCCATCAGTGATGGGACAGGGGTCCTTAATTCACCCCTCCACTTT
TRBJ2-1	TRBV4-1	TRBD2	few	CASSPRERGGGNEQFF	TGCGCCAGCAGCCCACGAGAGCGGGGGGGCGGCAATGAGCAGTTCTTC
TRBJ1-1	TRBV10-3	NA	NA	CAISETGFVIEFF	TGTGCCATCAGTGAGACAGGGTTTGTGATTGAGTTCTTT
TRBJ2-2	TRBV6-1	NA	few	CASSWFRKDTGELFF	TGTGCCAGCAGTTGGTTCAGAAAAGACACCGGGGAGCTGTTTTTT
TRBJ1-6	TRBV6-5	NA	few	CASSYSGATYNSPLHF	TGTGCCAGCAGTTATTCAGGGGCAACCTATAATTCACCCCTCCACTTT
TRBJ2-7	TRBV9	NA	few	CASSAFQGKNEQYF	TGTGCCAGCAGCGCGTTTCAGGGGAAGAACGAGCAGTACTTC
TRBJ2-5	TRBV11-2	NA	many	CASSPGSAAQYF	TGTGCCAGCAGCCCCGGGTCCGCGGCCCAGTACTTC
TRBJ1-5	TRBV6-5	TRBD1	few	CASSSGTGRDQPQHF	TGTGCCAGCAGTTCCGGGACAGGACGGGATCAGCCCCAGCATTTT
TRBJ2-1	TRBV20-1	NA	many	CSARVGRKSNEQFF	TGCAGTGCTAGAGTAGGGCGTAAAAGCAATGAGCAGTTCTTC
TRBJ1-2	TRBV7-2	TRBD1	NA	CASSFLTGGYGYTF	TGTGCCAGCAGCTTCCTCACAGGGGGGTATGGCTACACCTTC
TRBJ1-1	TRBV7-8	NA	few	CASNLVRGLNTEAFF	TGTGCCAGCAACCTCGTCCGGGGTCTGAACACTGAAGCTTTCTTT
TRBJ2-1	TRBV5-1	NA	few	CASSLAAGTRHNEQFF	TGCGCCAGCAGCTTGGCCGCGGGGACTCGACACAATGAGCAGTTCTTC
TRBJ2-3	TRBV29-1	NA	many	CSGRRTASTDTQYF	TGCAGCGGGCGACGGACTGCTAGCACAGATACGCAGTATTTT
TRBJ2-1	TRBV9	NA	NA	CASSPRMTHPYNEQFF	TGTGCCAGCAGCCCCCGGATGACTCATCCTTACAATGAGCAGTTCTTC
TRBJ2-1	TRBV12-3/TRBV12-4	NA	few	CASHKGPARGNEQFF	TGTGCCAGCCACAAGGGACCGGCTCGAGGCAATGAGCAGTTCTTC
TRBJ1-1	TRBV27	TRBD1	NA	CASSWPGGDTEAFF	TGTGCCAGCAGTTGGCCAGGGGGAGACACTGAAGCTTTCTTT